Below, 14 T cell receptor beta chains from the same sample are listed, as sequenced in a study of T cell repertoires in cytomegalovirus infection. The antigens of these receptors remain unknown. TCRdb re-called the reads through MiXCR, storing one row per CDR3 protein. The table has about a million distinct CDR3 sequences, around 29% seen once. The specimen comprised cultured CD8+ T cells from PBMCs, sampled from culture after CMV antigen stimulation. These receptors were taken from a human donor in good health (CMV status not recorded). Some clones in this sample may be carry-over from other donors' samples.

The chain couples TRBV7-9 to TRBJ1-5, with D possibly TRBD1 on 6 matching bases. V was clipped by 4 bases and J by 11 bases, with 15 bases between them. Germline CDR1 reads SEHNR; CDR2 reads FQNEAQ (reference sequence). The CDR3 contains 13 residues. CDR3 protein: CASSSGVGQSQHF. The CDR3 nucleotides read TGTGCCAGCAGCTCAGGGGTAGGACAGTCCCAGCATTTT.

This clonotype was counted at least ten times. The rearrangement uses TRBV7-8 and TRBJ2-3; D remains unclear. The V and J ends lost 5 bases and 7 bases respectively, with 10 bases between them. From germline, CDR1 is SGHVS and CDR2 FQNEAQ. The CDR3 sequence is 12 residues long. CDR3 sequence reads: CASSTAPNTQYF. CDR3 nucleotides: TGTGCCAGCAGCACAGCGCCGAATACGCAGTATTTT.

The CDR3: CASSPRLAGGGGETQYF. For the CDR3, the DNA is TGTGCCAGCAGCCCAAGACTAGCGGGGGGAGGAGGAGAGACCCAGTACTTC. The V gene is TRBV12-3 or TRBV12-4, the J gene TRBJ2-5; 13 bases are a match to TRBD2. CDR3 length: 17 residues. The trim removed 6 bases at V and 4 bases at J, leaving 11 bases unmatched.

The V gene is TRBV9, the J gene TRBJ2-1, with TRBD2 as a possible D gene (7 bases). V lost 0 bases, J lost 9 bases, and 16 bases lay in between. From germline, CDR1 is SGDLS and CDR2 YYNGEE. This CDR3 spans 15 amino acids. The CDR3 sequence: CASSVVNGGPLEQFF. CDR3 in DNA: TGTGCCAGCAGCGTAGTAAACGGGGGGCCACTTGAGCAGTTCTTC.

The genes are TRBV7-9 and TRBJ1-1, with a possible D match to TRBD1 (5 bases). Trimming pared 0 bases from V and 11 bases from J, leaving 13 bases between. The CDR3 extends over 13 amino acids. Germline CDR1 and CDR2: SEHNR and FQNEAQ (reference sequence). CDR3 DNA sequence: TGTGCCAGCAGCTTAGCAGCTGGCAGGGAGGCTTTCTTT. Translated, it gives CASSLAAGREAFF.

In regard to this clonotype: A single base separates this from a much larger clone, so it may be a read error. The J gene is TRBJ2-5, the V gene TRBV9, with D perhaps TRBD1 or TRBD2 (5 bases each). This CDR3 region has 13 residues. Looked up from germline, CDR1 is SGDLS and CDR2 is YYNGEE. The germline V and J ends were trimmed by 3 bases and 1 base, with 7 bases remaining between them. This CDR3 is CASSGDGQETQYF. In nucleotides, the CDR3 is TGTGCCAGCAGCGGGGACGGCCAAGAGACCCAGTACTTC.

This clonotype was observed many times. V gene TRBV6-2 or TRBV6-3 combines with J gene TRBJ1-1; D may be TRBD1 (6 bases). The V and J ends lost 2 bases and 6 bases respectively, with 10 bases between them. CDR1 and CDR2 from the germline V gene are MNHEY and SVGEGT. The CDR3 totals 13 residues. The CDR3 loop reads CASSYPGGAEAFF. The CDR3 DNA is TGTGCCAGCAGTTACCCGGGGGGCGCTGAAGCTTTCTTT.

The chain combines TRBV7-9 with TRBJ2-6, with a possible D match to TRBD2 (7 bases). V was trimmed by 1 base and J by 0 bases, leaving 10 bases between them. Per the germline V gene, CDR1 is SEHNR and CDR2 is FQNEAQ (reference sequence). CDR3 length: 17 residues. For the CDR3, the DNA is TGTGCCAGCAGCTTAGTAGGGGGGGCCTCTGGGGCCAACGTCCTGACTTTC. It yields the protein CASSLVGGASGANVLTF.

The genes are TRBV6-2 or TRBV6-3 and TRBJ2-3; tentatively, D is TRBD2 (5 bases). Per the germline V gene, CDR1 is MNHEY and CDR2 is SVGEGT. The V end lost 5 bases, the J end lost 0 bases, and 12 bases lay between the germline ends. The CDR3 extends over 15 amino acids. Here the CDR3 reads CASSAGERSTDTQYF. The CDR3, as DNA: TGTGCCAGCAGTGCCGGGGAGAGGAGCACAGATACGCAGTATTTT.

The V call is TRBV28, the J call TRBJ2-6; D is uncertain. CDR1 MDHEN and CDR2 SYDVKM come from the germline V gene. CDR3 size: 12 residues. The ends were cut back, 5 bases at V and 11 bases at J, with 10 bases in the middle. CDR3: CASSPLGDVLTF. The CDR3 nucleotides read TGTGCCAGCAGTCCCCTAGGAGACGTCCTGACTTTC.

V is TRBV24-1 and J is TRBJ2-1; D not certain. Germline assignment: CDR1 KGHDR and CDR2 SFDVKD. With 0 bases removed from V and 0 bases from J, the gap between germline ends came to 17 bases. This CDR3 has 19 residues. CDR3 bases: TGTGCCACCAGTGATTTGTCGAAAGGTGGGCCCAGCTCCTACAATGAGCAGTTCTTC. Amino acids: CATSDLSKGGPSSYNEQFF.

The V gene is TRBV9, the J gene TRBJ1-2; D might be TRBD1 (5 bases). The CDR3 sequence is 15 residues long. Germline CDR1 SGDLS, CDR2 YYNGEE. V was cut by 4 bases and J by 2 bases, with 15 bases left in between. DNA of the CDR3: TGTGCCAGCAGCACCAACTTCGGGGCCAACTATGGCTACACCTTC. Translation gives CASSTNFGANYGYTF.

This chain uses TRBV27 with TRBJ1-2, with no clear D. Germline V lookup: CDR1 MNHEY, CDR2 SMNVEV (reference sequence). This CDR3 contains 15 residues. Trimming took 4 bases from V and 5 from J, leaving 17 bases between them. CDR3 bases: TGTGCCAGCAGTTCCAGACGTCTGCCTCAATATGGCTACACCTTC. Translating it yields CASSSRRLPQYGYTF.

The rearrangement joins TRBV7-6 to TRBJ2-7; 11 bases map to TRBD1. The CDR3 covers 14 residues. In germline, CDR1 is SGHVS, CDR2 FNYEAQ. The junction had 5 bases not matched to a gene; V was cut back by 5 bases and J by 5 bases. The CDR3 DNA reads as TGTGCCAGCAGCCGGAGGACAGGGGGCAACGAGCAGTACTTC. Protein sequence: CASSRRTGGNEQYF.